This T cell receptor (beta chain) was found in a study of blood T cell repertoires in COVID-19 (dated by TCRdb to between 2020 and 2021). In the study overall: Collaborator samples came from the United States, Italy and Spain and covered acute and convalescent phases of COVID-19. Subjects who had been exposed to COVID-19, were actively infected with it, or had recovered from it provided the deeply sampled blood TCRbeta repertoires that made up the dataset. Sample metadata almost always included a de-identified subject ID, COVID-19 status, age in years and sex. The material from the prospective study consisted of cDNA or gDNA derived from T cells, B-cell-depleted T cells, or PBMCs. The samples were drawn from two sources: the first 160 participants of the ongoing ImmuneRACE study, and about 1,300 subjects contributed by 6 global collaborators. Where available, HLA class I and class II types were obtained from metadata supplied by the sample provider rather than from assay-based typing. The repertoires were made available in a free public database intended to serve as a resource for research on the immune response to SARS-CoV-2. What the study reported, not specific to this receptor: How much clinical and demographic metadata was included differed by source and by participant, and the metadata was provided uncurated.

V drops 1 base and J drops 9 bases, leaving 16 bases in between. The CDR3, cysteine through phenylalanine, is 15 amino acids long. The retained sequence is limited to the CDR3, 45 bases, with the frame set at the first base. CDR1 and CDR2 are drawn from the germline V gene (reference sequence): GTSNPN, SVGIG. TCRbeta CDR3 regions were amplified from genomic DNA using the immunoSEQ Assay, a bias-controlled multiplex PCR. Per the source publication's procedure: The number of nucleated cells in each sample was estimated by amplification of reference gene primers within the assay. To quantify the absolute abundance of each unique TCRbeta CDR3 rearrangement, sequence reads were collapsed and filtered. For each sample, productive Simpson clonality was calculated by taking the square root of Simpson's diversity index across productive rearrangements. TCRdb mirrors the immuneACCESS table, restricted to in-frame sequences. Some clones are absent from its copies; in checked studies, under half trace to an unresolved V gene, and the reason for the others is unknown. V, J and clone size reflect that table, while D and trimming were determined from the DNA. The sample contains some 170,000 clones, 82% of them found a single time. The top ten constitute approximately 9.1% of the sample.

Collaborating institutions collected whole blood in K2EDTA tubes following their own protocols. For TCRbeta analysis, collaborators shipped samples as frozen whole blood, isolated PBMCs, or DNA extracted from either of those sample types. A word on this clone: Its antigen is currently not known. One base away there is no much larger clone; base qualities are not given.

The sequenced sample was peripheral blood. Here the chain combines TRBV30 and TRBJ2-6, with TRBD2 tentatively as D gene (5 bases match). The TCR originated in a woman between 65 and 79 years old with acute or convalescent COVID-19. The CDR3 is CAWSGPGNRGNVLTF. The DNA is TGTGCCTGGAGTGGCCCGGGGAATCGGGGCAACGTCCTGACTTTC.